This TCR beta chain was identified during a study of blood T cell repertoires in COVID-19. Whole-study context: Whether acute or convalescent, the COVID-19 samples came from the United States, Italy and Spain. Sample material is recorded as cDNA or gDNA derived from T cells, B-cell-depleted T cells, or PBMCs.

Germline V gene data show CDR1 as MNHEY and CDR2 as SVGAGI. The CDR3 totals 15 residues. Trimming pared 6 bases from V and 3 bases from J, leaving 17 bases between. Per the study methods: Reference gene primers were amplified, and this amplification served to estimate nucleated cell counts. Produced via immunoSEQ multiplex PCR; TCRdb's table is partial and in-frame only. V, J and clone size are taken as reported in that table, and D and trimming were inferred from the DNA itself. The data show around 65,000 clones, roughly 80% seen once. This chain links TRBV6-5 with TRBJ1-1; D unclear. Sequenced material: peripheral blood. The clonotype originates from a woman between 50 and 59 years old with active or convalescent COVID-19. The CDR3 protein is CASRLRPLQDTEAFF. In nucleotides, the CDR3 is TGTGCCAGCAGACTCAGGCCCCTTCAGGACACTGAAGCTTTCTTT.